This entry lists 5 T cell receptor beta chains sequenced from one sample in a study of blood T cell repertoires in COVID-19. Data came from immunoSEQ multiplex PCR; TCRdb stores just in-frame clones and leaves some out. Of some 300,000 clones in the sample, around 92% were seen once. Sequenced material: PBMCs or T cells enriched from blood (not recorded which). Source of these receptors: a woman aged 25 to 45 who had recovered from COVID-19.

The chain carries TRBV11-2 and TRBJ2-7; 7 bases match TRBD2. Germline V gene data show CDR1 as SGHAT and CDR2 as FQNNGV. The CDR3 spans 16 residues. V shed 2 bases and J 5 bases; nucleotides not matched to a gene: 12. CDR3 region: CASSLWWEGGTDEQYF. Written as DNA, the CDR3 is TGTGCCAGCAGCTTATGGTGGGAGGGCGGGACCGACGAGCAGTACTTC.

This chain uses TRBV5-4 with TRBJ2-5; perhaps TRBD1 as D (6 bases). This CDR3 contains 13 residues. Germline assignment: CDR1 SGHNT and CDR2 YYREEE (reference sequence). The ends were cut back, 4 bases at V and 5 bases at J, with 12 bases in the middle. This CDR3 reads CASSGYRVETQYF. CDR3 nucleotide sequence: TGTGCCAGCAGCGGCTACAGGGTTGAGACCCAGTACTTC.

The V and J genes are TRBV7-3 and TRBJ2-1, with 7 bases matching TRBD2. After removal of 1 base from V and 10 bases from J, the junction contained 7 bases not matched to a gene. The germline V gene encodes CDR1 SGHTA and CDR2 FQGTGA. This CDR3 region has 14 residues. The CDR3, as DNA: TGTGCCAGCAGCTTAAACGCGGGAGCTAAGGAGCAGTTCTTC. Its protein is CASSLNAGAKEQFF.

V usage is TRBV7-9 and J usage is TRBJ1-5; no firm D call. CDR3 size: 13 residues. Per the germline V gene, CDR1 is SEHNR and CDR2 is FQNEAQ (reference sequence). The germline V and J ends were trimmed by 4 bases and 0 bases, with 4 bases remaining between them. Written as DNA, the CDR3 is TGTGCCAGCAGCTCTTATAGCAATCAGCCCCAGCATTTT. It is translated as CASSSYSNQPQHF.

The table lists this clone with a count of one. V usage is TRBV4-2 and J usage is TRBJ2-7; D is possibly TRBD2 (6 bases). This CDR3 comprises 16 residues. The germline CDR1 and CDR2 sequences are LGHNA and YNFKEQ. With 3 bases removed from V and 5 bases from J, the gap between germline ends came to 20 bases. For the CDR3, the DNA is TGTGCCAGCAGCCAGGAAATAGCGGAACTTGTCGACGAGCAGTACTTC. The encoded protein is CASSQEIAELVDEQYF.